The 31 T cell receptor beta chains given below trace back to one sample, sequenced in a study of Ad26.COV2.S vaccination and SARS-CoV-2 variants. As for treatment: approximately 18 received Ad26.COV2.S at low or high dose, single or two shots; about 5 received placebo; per-sample allocation not given. Day 63 following the first vaccine or placebo injection was when the samples were taken. The method was immunoSEQ multiplex PCR; TCRdb's version includes in-frame clones alone and lacks a portion of them. This table has 430,000 or so clones, approximately 90% appearing once. Sequences were derived from peripheral blood, sampled in a trial of Ad26.COV2.S vaccine versus placebo. These receptors were obtained from a person between 18 and 65 years old who received the Ad26.COV2.S COVID-19 vaccine or a placebo.

The rearrangement joins TRBV7-3 to TRBJ2-2; 9 bases are shared with TRBD1. The CDR3 runs to 18 residues. The germline V gene has CDR1 SGHTA and CDR2 FQGTGA. V shed 0 bases and J 6 bases; nucleotides not matched to a gene: 11. The CDR3 DNA sequence: TGTGCCAGCAGCTTAACGGTTGTAGGGACAGGGCCCCCCGGGGAGCTGTTTTTT. Its protein product is CASSLTVVGTGPPGELFF.

V is TRBV7-2 and J is TRBJ2-1, with TRBD2 as a possible D gene (5 bases). Germline assignment: CDR1 SGHTA and CDR2 FQGNSA. The CDR3 has 12 amino acids. V was cut by 5 bases and J by 3 bases, with 5 bases left in between. The CDR3 here is CASSRGYNEQFF. The CDR3 DNA reads as TGTGCCAGCAGCCGGGGCTACAATGAGCAGTTCTTC.

This chain joins TRBV7-9 and TRBJ1-3; D may be TRBD1 (6 bases). The CDR3 loop spans 19 amino acids. Per the germline V gene, CDR1 is SEHNR and CDR2 is FQNEAQ (reference sequence). Deletions cut 5 bases from V and 0 bases from J, with 23 bases between. DNA for the CDR3: TGTGCCAGCAGCCCGACCCGCGGGGGCCGTAATCCCTCTGGAAACACCATATATTTT. Its protein product is CASSPTRGGRNPSGNTIYF.

The chain couples TRBV5-1 to TRBJ2-7; 10 bases are shared with TRBD2. The CDR3 contains 18 residues. CDR1 SGHRS and CDR2 YFSETQ come from the germline V gene. V shed 0 bases, J shed 4 bases, and the junction held 13 bases outside the gene matches. In nucleotides, the CDR3 is TGCGCCAGCAGCTTGGAAGCTAGCGGGAGCTCCTACACGTACGAGCAGTACTTC. Its translation is CASSLEASGSSYTYEQYF.

The chain joins TRBV2 to TRBJ1-2; D might be TRBD1 (6 bases). Germline V CDR1 and CDR2: SNHLY, FYNNEI. Trimming took 6 bases from V and 4 from J, leaving 9 bases between them. This CDR3 comprises 12 residues. The CDR3 loop is CASRQGPYGYTF. CDR3 DNA sequence: TGTGCCAGCAGACAGGGCCCCTATGGCTACACCTTC.

The chain is built from TRBV29-1 and TRBJ1-2; a possible D gene is TRBD1 (5 bases). This CDR3 is 12 amino acids long. The V and J ends lost 6 bases and 4 bases respectively, with 12 bases between them. The V gene's germline CDR1 is SQVTM and CDR2 ANQGSEA. CDR3 region: CSVDGGLYGYTF. For the CDR3, the DNA is TGCAGCGTGGATGGGGGACTCTATGGCTACACCTTC. Using reference TRBV29-1 and TRBJ1-2 for the parts outside the CDR3, the full variable domain is SAVISQKPSRDICQRGTSLTIQCQVDSQVTMMFWYRQQPGQSLTLIATANQGSEATYESGFVIDKFPISRPNLTFSTLTVSNMSPEDSSIYLCSVDGGLYGYTFGSGTRLTVV.

J is TRBJ2-2 and V is TRBV2, with 9 bases that match TRBD2. After removal of 6 bases from V and 0 bases from J, the junction contained 2 bases not matched to a gene. Germline CDR1 and CDR2: SNHLY and FYNNEI. The CDR3 length is 15 residues. CDR3 residues: CASRVAGANTGELFF. The CDR3 DNA sequence: TGTGCCAGCAGGGTAGCGGGAGCGAACACCGGGGAGCTGTTTTTT.

V and J are TRBV21-1 and TRBJ2-7; whether TRBD2, the table's D call, matches the DNA was not checked. TRBV21-1 corresponds to a pseudogene. This CDR3 has 10 residues. CDR3 sequence reads: CPRLPWEQYF. In DNA form, the CDR3 reads TGTCCCCGACTTCCTTGGGAGCAGTACTTC.

The rearrangement links TRBV6-6 to TRBJ2-5, with 7 bases matching TRBD2. With 5 bases clipped from V and 5 bases from J, the junction kept 17 bases outside the gene matches. This CDR3 contains 17 residues. Per germline, CDR1 MNHNY and CDR2 SVGAGI (reference sequence). The chain's CDR3 is CASSRSGGRGYGETQYF. DNA of the CDR3: TGTGCCAGCAGTCGTAGTGGCGGGAGAGGGTATGGGGAGACCCAGTACTTC.

The V call is TRBV7-8, the J call TRBJ2-5; 15 nucleotides match TRBD2. With 4 bases clipped from V and 0 bases from J, the junction kept 3 bases outside the gene matches. The CDR3 is 17 amino acids. Germline values: CDR1 SGHVS, CDR2 FQNEAQ. The CDR3 spells CASSSGTSGRNQETQYF. The CDR3 DNA reads as TGTGCCAGCAGCTCCGGGACTAGCGGGAGGAACCAAGAGACCCAGTACTTC. The entire variable domain, with the rest obtained from reference TRBV7-8 and TRBJ2-5, is as follows: GAGVSQSPRYKVAKRGQDVALRCDPISGHVSLFWYQQALGQGPEFLTYFQNEAQLDKSGLPSDRFFAERPEGSVSTLKIQRTQQEDSAVYLCASSSGTSGRNQETQYFGPGTRLLVL.

This clone was seen only once. The genes are TRBV5-1 and TRBJ2-3; no clear D gene. The CDR3 has 14 residues. Germline V lookup: CDR1 SGHRS, CDR2 YFSETQ. Trimming stripped 3 bases from V and 2 bases from J, with 10 bases between. CDR3 coding DNA: TGCGCCAGCAGCTCCGGTTTTCTCACAGATACGCAGTATTTT. Encoded protein: CASSSGFLTDTQYF.

The chain is built from TRBV2 and TRBJ1-4, with 8 bases aligning to TRBD1. Germline V CDR1 and CDR2: SNHLY, FYNNEI. The CDR3 is made up of 13 amino acids. The V gene end was trimmed by 5 bases and the J gene end by 5 bases; junction bases not matched to a gene: 1. The CDR3 DNA follows: TGTGCCAGCAGTCAGGGGGCAAATGAAAAACTGTTTTTT. This gives the protein CASSQGANEKLFF.

This chain connects TRBV5-1 to TRBJ2-1; 11 bases are a match to TRBD2. CDR1 and CDR2 (germline): SGHRS, YFSETQ. The CDR3 has 19 residues. After removal of 1 base from V and 0 bases from J, the junction contained 9 bases not matched to a gene. As DNA, the CDR3 is TGCGCCAGCAGCTTGATGACTAGCGGGACCAGTTTCTCCTACAATGAGCAGTTCTTC. This encodes CASSLMTSGTSFSYNEQFF.

The chain uses TRBV7-6 and TRBJ1-5; no definite D call. The CDR3 consists of 13 residues. Germline CDR1 reads SGHVS; CDR2 reads FNYEAQ. The V end lost 1 base, the J end lost 7 bases, and 8 bases lay between the germline ends. Here the CDR3 DNA reads TGTGCCAGCAGCTTAGGAGAGGTACAGCCCCAGCATTTT. This codes for CASSLGEVQPQHF.

The chain is built from TRBV7-6 and TRBJ2-7, with 8 bases aligning to TRBD2. Germline CDR1 SGHVS, CDR2 FNYEAQ. The CDR3 totals 15 residues. The trim removed 1 base at V and 5 bases at J, leaving 7 bases unmatched. This chain's CDR3 is CASSLEAGGYHEQYF. The DNA for the CDR3 is TGTGCCAGCAGCTTAGAGGCGGGAGGATACCACGAGCAGTACTTC.

This clone came up once. The J gene is TRBJ2-1, the V gene TRBV5-1; weak D call: TRBD2 (6 bases). The germline CDR1 and CDR2 sequences are SGHRS and YFSETQ. Trimming took 4 bases from V and 6 from J, leaving 17 bases between them. CDR3 size: 15 residues. The CDR3 DNA follows: TGCGCCAGCAGCCTCGGGTTAGCGGACCTCAATGAGCAGTTCTTC. Encoded protein: CASSLGLADLNEQFF.

This chain links TRBV4-1 with TRBJ2-7; D remains ambiguous. Germline assignment: CDR1 MGHRA and CDR2 YSYEKL. The V and J ends lost 1 base and 3 bases respectively, with 7 bases between them. The length of the CDR3 is 13 residues. The CDR3 reads CASSQGGVYEQYF. The DNA of the CDR3 is TGCGCCAGCAGCCAAGGAGGTGTCTACGAGCAGTACTTC.

The CDR3 DNA reads as TGTGCCAGCTCAACCGTAGCGGGCCAGAGCTCCTACAATGAGCAGTTCTTC. Protein: CASSTVAGQSSYNEQFF. The gene calls are TRBV18 and TRBJ2-1; 7 nucleotides line up with TRBD2. CDR3 length: 17 residues. The V gene end was trimmed by 5 bases and the J gene end by 0 bases; junction bases not matched to a gene: 10. Germline assignment: CDR1 KGHSH and CDR2 LQKENI.

The chain carries TRBV27 and TRBJ1-2; TRBD1 aligns across 8 bases. Germline CDR1 is MNHEY and CDR2 is SMNVEV (reference sequence). The CDR3 extends over 14 amino acids. V shed 4 bases and J 7 bases; nucleotides not matched to a gene: 8. CDR3 DNA sequence: TGTGCCAGCAGTTCGACAGGGGCCCCGTTTGGCTACACCTTC. Its translation: CASSSTGAPFGYTF.

V is TRBV4-2 and J is TRBJ2-7, with D maybe TRBD2 (5 bases). Germline-derived CDR1 and CDR2 are LGHNA and YNFKEQ. The CDR3 contains 15 residues. V was pared by 4 bases and J by 4 bases, with 17 bases between. For the CDR3, the DNA is TGTGCCAGCAGCCCCAGCGGTACCCAGCCTTACGAGCAGTACTTC. Translated, it gives CASSPSGTQPYEQYF.

V is TRBV5-5 and J is TRBJ1-2; unclear D gene. Trimming took 1 base from V and 5 from J, leaving 15 bases between them. Germline lookup yields CDR1 SGHKS and CDR2 YYEKEE (reference sequence). The CDR3 is 15 residues long. The chain's CDR3 is CASSLSGRPYYGYTF. In nucleotides, the CDR3 is TGTGCCAGCAGCTTGTCCGGCAGACCCTATTATGGCTACACCTTC.

The rearrangement joins TRBV5-1 to TRBJ1-1; D ambiguous. Trimming removed 4 bases at V and 10 bases at J, with 17 bases between. The germline V gene encodes CDR1 SGHRS and CDR2 YFSETQ. This CDR3 is 13 amino acids long. Written as DNA, the CDR3 is TGCGCCAGCAGCCAGCCCCCGGTCTCGGGAGCTTTCTTT. This codes for CASSQPPVSGAFF.

The rearrangement joins TRBV15 to TRBJ1-6, with a weak D call TRBD1 (5 bases). The germline CDR1 and CDR2 sequences are LNHNV and YYDKDF (reference sequence). The CDR3 is 16 amino acids. Trimming took 0 bases from V and 7 from J, leaving 13 bases between them. The CDR3 DNA follows: TGTGCCACCAGCAGAGATGTGGGACCGAAAAATTCACCCCTCCACTTT. Translated, it gives CATSRDVGPKNSPLHF.

The chain couples TRBV7-2 to TRBJ2-1; D gene ambiguous. Trimming left V 1 base short and J 2 bases short, with 6 bases between. Germline lookup yields CDR1 SGHTA and CDR2 FQGNSA. The CDR3 is made up of 14 amino acids. The CDR3 here is CASSLDGAYNEQFF. In DNA, the CDR3 is TGTGCCAGCAGCTTAGATGGGGCCTACAATGAGCAGTTCTTC.

The chain carries TRBV19 and TRBJ2-7; D might be TRBD2 (6 bases). The CDR3 is 15 amino acids. Germline V gene sequence: CDR1 LNHDA, CDR2 SQIVND (reference sequence). Deletions cut 3 bases from V and 1 base from J, with 13 bases between. The CDR3 is CASSISGTSSYEQYF. The CDR3, as DNA: TGTGCCAGTAGTATCTCTGGGACTTCTTCCTACGAGCAGTACTTC.

This chain links TRBV24-1 with TRBJ2-5, with D tentatively TRBD1 (5 bases). This CDR3 contains 12 residues. Per germline, CDR1 KGHDR and CDR2 SFDVKD. V lost 10 bases, J lost 5 bases, and 13 bases lay in between. The CDR3 region is CATQGQGETQYF. The DNA for the CDR3 is TGTGCCACGCAGGGTCAAGGCGAGACCCAGTACTTC.

This clone has only one observation. CDR3 sequence reads: CASSGGLQGDATNEKLFF. The CDR3 DNA is TGTGCCAGCAGCGGAGGACTCCAGGGGGATGCAACTAATGAAAAACTGTTTTTT. The chain recombines TRBV7-9 with TRBJ1-4, with TRBD1 matching over 7 bases. J gave up 0 bases and V 5 bases, and 12 bases lay outside the gene matches. Germline lookup yields CDR1 SEHNR and CDR2 FQNEAQ (reference sequence). The CDR3 spans 18 residues. Drawing the rest from reference TRBV7-9 and TRBJ1-4, the complete variable domain is DTGVSQNPRHKITKRGQNVTFRCDPISEHNRLYWYRQTLGQGPEFLTYFQNEAQLEKSRLLSDRFSAERPKGSFSTLEIQRTEQGDSAMYLCASSGGLQGDATNEKLFFGSGTQLSVL.

This clone was recorded only once. The chain carries TRBV19 and TRBJ1-5, with TRBD1 matching 9 bases. The V gene end was trimmed by 5 bases and the J gene end by 6 bases; junction bases not matched to a gene: 8. This CDR3 comprises 15 residues. CDR1 LNHDA and CDR2 SQIVND come from the germline V gene (reference sequence). This CDR3 reads CASSPRAGQGQPQHF. Written as DNA, the CDR3 is TGTGCCAGTAGTCCACGCGCGGGACAGGGTCAGCCCCAGCATTTT.

This chain links TRBV10-3 with TRBJ1-4, with 7 bases fitting TRBD1. The CDR3 length is 15 residues. Germline-derived CDR1 and CDR2 are ENHRY and SYGVKD. The V segment lost 5 bases and the J segment 8 bases; nucleotides outside the gene matches: 11. The CDR3 nucleotides are TGTGCCATCAGTCAAAGGGACAGTACAAGGGAAAAACTGTTTTTT. This codes for CAISQRDSTREKLFF.

This chain connects TRBV11-2 to TRBJ1-2; D is uncertain. The germline V and J ends were trimmed by 6 bases and 1 base, with 6 bases remaining between them. There are 12 residues in the CDR3. Germline V gene lookup returns CDR1 SGHAT and CDR2 FQNNGV. This CDR3 is CASRQSNYGYTF. CDR3 in DNA: TGTGCCAGCAGACAGAGTAACTATGGCTACACCTTC.

V is TRBV5-6 and J is TRBJ2-3; D is unclear. V was cut by 4 bases and J by 0 bases, with 12 bases left in between. The germline V gene encodes CDR1 SGHDT and CDR2 YYEEEE. The CDR3 contains 15 residues. The CDR3 is CASSRGRRSTDTQYF. The CDR3 DNA reads TGTGCCAGCAGCAGAGGACGAAGGAGCACAGATACGCAGTATTTT. The full variable domain, rest sourced from reference TRBV5-6 and TRBJ2-3, is DAGVTQSPTHLIKTRGQQVTLRCSPKSGHDTVSWYQQALGQGPQFIFQYYEEEERQRGNFPDRFSGHQFPNYSSELNVNALLLGDSALYLCASSRGRRSTDTQYFGPGTRLTVL.